The 8 T cell receptor beta chains given below trace back to one sample, sequenced in a study of OX40 agonist ivuxolimab in advanced cancers. This table comes from immunoSEQ multiplex PCR, and its TCRdb copy is limited to in-frame clones, with some not included. Here the sample spans tens of thousands of clones, nearly 85% being singletons. This material consisted of CD4+ or CD8+ T cells sorted from blood, taken in a trial of the OX40 agonist ivuxolimab. The receptors derive from an adult with an advanced solid tumor such as melanoma, head and neck, liver or kidney cancer.

V gene TRBV2 combines with J gene TRBJ1-6; unclear D gene. V lost 8 bases and J lost 6, with 14 bases in between. The CDR3 is made up of 14 amino acids. The germline gives CDR1 SNHLY, CDR2 FYNNEI. The CDR3 reads CASLSRRFNSPLHF. As DNA, the CDR3 is TGTGCCAGCTTGTCAAGGCGGTTTAATTCACCCCTCCACTTT.

The genes are TRBV30 and TRBJ2-3; 10 bases are shared with TRBD2. This CDR3 region has 14 residues. Trimming at V came to 7 bases and at J to 2 bases, leaving 6 bases not matched to a gene. In germline, CDR1 is GTSNPN, CDR2 SVGIG (reference sequence). The CDR3 nucleotides read TGTGCCTCCCGACTAGCGGGCTACACAGATACGCAGTATTTT. This sequence encodes CASRLAGYTDTQYF.

This clone occurred once. This chain joins TRBV5-4 and TRBJ2-2; 11 nucleotides line up with TRBD2. V lost 4 bases to trimming and J lost 1 base; unmatched junction nucleotides: 3. The CDR3 runs 16 residues. Germline values: CDR1 SGHNT, CDR2 YYREEE (reference sequence). This chain's CDR3 is CASSNGLAGNTGELFF. CDR3 DNA: TGTGCCAGCAGCAACGGACTAGCGGGGAACACCGGGGAGCTGTTTTTT.

This rearrangement joins TRBV2 to TRBJ2-2, with D unclear. Trimming pared 6 bases from V and 3 bases from J, leaving 5 bases between. CDR3 length: 12 residues. Germline loops: CDR1 SNHLY, CDR2 FYNNEI. CDR3 amino acids: CASRAYTGELFF. In nucleotides, the CDR3 is TGTGCCAGCAGGGCTTACACCGGGGAGCTGTTTTTT.

V is TRBV11-3 and J is TRBJ2-3; the match to TRBD2 covers 9 bases. V dropped 5 bases and J dropped 6; count of bases not matched to a gene: 9. Germline lookup yields CDR1 SGHNT and CDR2 YENEEA. The CDR3 contains 15 residues. CDR3 sequence: CASSATGTSWDTQYF. Here the CDR3 DNA reads TGTGCCAGCAGCGCCACCGGGACTAGCTGGGATACGCAGTATTTT.

The genes are TRBV7-9 and TRBJ1-1; possible D gene TRBD1, 5 bases. The V gene lost 3 bases and the J gene lost 4 bases, with 12 bases spanning the gap. This CDR3 region has 14 residues. Germline CDR1 and CDR2: SEHNR and FQNEAQ (reference sequence). The CDR3 loop reads CASSFQRGGTEAFF. The DNA of the CDR3 is TGTGCCAGCAGCTTCCAACGGGGGGGCACTGAAGCTTTCTTT.

The sample holds many counts of this clone. The chain is built from TRBV9 and TRBJ1-4; a possible D gene is TRBD1 (5 bases). Trimming took 3 bases from V and 8 from J, leaving 14 bases between them. CDR3 length: 14 residues. CDR1 is SGDLS, CDR2 YYNGEE, per germline. In DNA form, the CDR3 reads TGTGCCAGCAGCGAGGGGAGTAACGGGGAAAAACTGTTTTTT. It yields the protein CASSEGSNGEKLFF.

The rearrangement uses TRBV6-6 and TRBJ1-5, with D perhaps TRBD1 (6 bases). CDR1 is MNHNY and CDR2 is SVGAGI in the germline V gene (reference sequence). With 8 bases removed from V and 4 bases from J, the gap between germline ends came to 12 bases. The length of the CDR3 is 13 residues. CDR3 DNA sequence: TGTGCCAGCGAACAGGGCCTAAATCAGCCCCAGCATTTT. Translation gives CASEQGLNQPQHF.